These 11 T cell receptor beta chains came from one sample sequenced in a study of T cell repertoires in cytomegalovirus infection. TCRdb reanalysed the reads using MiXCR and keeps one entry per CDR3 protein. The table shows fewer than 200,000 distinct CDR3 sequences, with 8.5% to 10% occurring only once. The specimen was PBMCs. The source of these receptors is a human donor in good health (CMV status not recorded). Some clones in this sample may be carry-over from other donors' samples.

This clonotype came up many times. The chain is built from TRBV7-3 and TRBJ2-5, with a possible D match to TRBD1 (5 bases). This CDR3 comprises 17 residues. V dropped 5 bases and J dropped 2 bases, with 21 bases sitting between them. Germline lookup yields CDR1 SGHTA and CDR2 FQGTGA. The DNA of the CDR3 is TGTGCCAGCAGCCCGACGACAGTTTGGACCCCACAAGAGACCCAGTACTTC. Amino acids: CASSPTTVWTPQETQYF.

CDR3 coding DNA: TGTGCCAGCAGTTTGACTAGCAGTAGCACAGATACGCAGTATTTT. As protein: CASSLTSSSTDTQYF. The V and J genes are TRBV28 and TRBJ2-3; 7 bases map to TRBD2. This CDR3 spans 15 amino acids. Germline CDR1 reads MDHEN; CDR2 reads SYDVKM. The ends lost 3 bases at V and 0 bases at J; junction bases unmatched: 3. Drawing the rest from reference TRBV28 and TRBJ2-3, the complete variable domain is DVKVTQSSRYLVKRTGEKVFLECVQDMDHENMFWYRQDPGLGLRLIYFSYDVKMKEKGDIPEGYSVSREKKERFSLILESASTNQTSMYLCASSLTSSSTDTQYFGPGTRLTVL.

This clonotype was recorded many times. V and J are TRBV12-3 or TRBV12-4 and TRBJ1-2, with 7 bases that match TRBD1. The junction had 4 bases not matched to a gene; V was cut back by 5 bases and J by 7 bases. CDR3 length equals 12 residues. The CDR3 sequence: CASSIRQGGYTF. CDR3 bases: TGTGCCAGCAGTATCCGACAGGGTGGCTACACCTTC.

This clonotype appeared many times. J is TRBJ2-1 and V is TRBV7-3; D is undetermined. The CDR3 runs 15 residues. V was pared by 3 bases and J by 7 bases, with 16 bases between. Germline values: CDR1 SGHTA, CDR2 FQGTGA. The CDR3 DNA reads TGTGCCAGCAGCTTGGACCAGACTTACTTTAATGAGCAGTTCTTC. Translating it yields CASSLDQTYFNEQFF.

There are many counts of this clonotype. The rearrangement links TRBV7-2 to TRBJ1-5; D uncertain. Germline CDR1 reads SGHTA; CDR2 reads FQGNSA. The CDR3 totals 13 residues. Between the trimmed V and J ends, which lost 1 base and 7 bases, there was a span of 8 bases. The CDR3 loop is CASSLGKGQPQHF. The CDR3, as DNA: TGTGCCAGCAGCTTAGGTAAAGGGCAGCCCCAGCATTTT.

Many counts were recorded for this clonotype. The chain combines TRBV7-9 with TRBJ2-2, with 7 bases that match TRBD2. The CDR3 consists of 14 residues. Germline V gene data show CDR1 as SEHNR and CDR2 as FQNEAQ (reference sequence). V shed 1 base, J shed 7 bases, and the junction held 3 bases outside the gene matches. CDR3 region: CASSLGGRNGELFF. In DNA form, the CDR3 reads TGTGCCAGCAGCTTAGGCGGGAGAAACGGGGAGCTGTTTTTT.

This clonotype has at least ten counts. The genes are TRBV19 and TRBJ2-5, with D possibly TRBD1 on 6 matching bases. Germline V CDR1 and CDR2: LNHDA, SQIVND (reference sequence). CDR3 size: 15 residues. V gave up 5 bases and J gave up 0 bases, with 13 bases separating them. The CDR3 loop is CASSLRTEYQETQYF. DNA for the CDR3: TGTGCCAGTAGTTTACGGACAGAATACCAAGAGACCCAGTACTTC.

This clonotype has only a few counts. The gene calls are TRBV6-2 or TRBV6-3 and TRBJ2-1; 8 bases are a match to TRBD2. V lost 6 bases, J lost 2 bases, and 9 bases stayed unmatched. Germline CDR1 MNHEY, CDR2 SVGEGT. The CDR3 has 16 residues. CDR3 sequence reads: CASSALRAGAYNEQFF. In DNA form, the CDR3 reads TGTGCCAGCAGCGCTTTGAGAGCGGGAGCCTACAATGAGCAGTTCTTC.

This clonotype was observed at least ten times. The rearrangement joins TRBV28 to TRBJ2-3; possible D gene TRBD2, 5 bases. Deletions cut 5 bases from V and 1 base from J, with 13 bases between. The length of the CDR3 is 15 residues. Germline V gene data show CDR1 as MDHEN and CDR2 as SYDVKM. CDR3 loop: CASSGLFVGTDTQYF. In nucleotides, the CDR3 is TGTGCCAGCAGTGGACTCTTCGTGGGCACAGATACGCAGTATTTT. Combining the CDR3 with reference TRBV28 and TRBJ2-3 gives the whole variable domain DVKVTQSSRYLVKRTGEKVFLECVQDMDHENMFWYRQDPGLGLRLIYFSYDVKMKEKGDIPEGYSVSREKKERFSLILESASTNQTSMYLCASSGLFVGTDTQYFGPGTRLTVL.

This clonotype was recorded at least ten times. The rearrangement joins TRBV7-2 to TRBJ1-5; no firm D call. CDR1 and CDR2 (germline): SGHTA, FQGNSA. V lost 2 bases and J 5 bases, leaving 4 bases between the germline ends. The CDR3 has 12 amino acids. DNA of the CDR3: TGTGCCAGCAGCTTAACGGATCAGCCCCAGCATTTT. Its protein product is CASSLTDQPQHF.

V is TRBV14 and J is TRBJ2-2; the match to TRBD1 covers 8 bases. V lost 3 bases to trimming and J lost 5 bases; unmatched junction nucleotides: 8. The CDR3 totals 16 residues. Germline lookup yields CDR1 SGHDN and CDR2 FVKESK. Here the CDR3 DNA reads TGTGCCAGCAGCCACCTCCGGGACAGGAAAACCGGGGAGCTGTTTTTT. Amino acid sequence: CASSHLRDRKTGELFF.